This TCR beta chain was sequenced during a study of CD8 T cells in Susac syndrome. Random hexamers were used to reverse transcribe 0.5 to 1 ug of RNA. An immunoSEQ multiplex PCR amplified TCR beta CDR3 over 54 Vbeta and 13 Jbeta. MiXCR, applied by TCRdb to the immunoSEQ multiplex PCR reads, yields one record per CDR3 protein. Among approximately 200,000 distinct CDR3 sequences listed, about 94% were seen once. The sequenced target, TCR beta, came from blood CD8+ and CD4+ T cells. The multiple sclerosis controls consisted of treatment-naive patients with relapsing-remitting disease, either stable or active. The TEMRA cells underwent FACS enrichment, while the CD8+ and CD4+ T cells underwent negative isolation. The CDR3 spans 14 residues. The J segment lost 3 bases and the V segment lost 8 bases, leaving 9 bases of the junction unmatched.

The sequencing input was CD8+ T cells from PBMCs. J is TRBJ1-2 and V is TRBV12-3 or TRBV12-4; 7 bases line up with TRBD1. The clonotype originates from a human donor with multiple sclerosis. CDR3 region: CASGSMGQHYGYTF. In nucleotides, the CDR3 is TGTGCCAGCGGGTCTATGGGACAGCACTATGGCTACACCTTC.